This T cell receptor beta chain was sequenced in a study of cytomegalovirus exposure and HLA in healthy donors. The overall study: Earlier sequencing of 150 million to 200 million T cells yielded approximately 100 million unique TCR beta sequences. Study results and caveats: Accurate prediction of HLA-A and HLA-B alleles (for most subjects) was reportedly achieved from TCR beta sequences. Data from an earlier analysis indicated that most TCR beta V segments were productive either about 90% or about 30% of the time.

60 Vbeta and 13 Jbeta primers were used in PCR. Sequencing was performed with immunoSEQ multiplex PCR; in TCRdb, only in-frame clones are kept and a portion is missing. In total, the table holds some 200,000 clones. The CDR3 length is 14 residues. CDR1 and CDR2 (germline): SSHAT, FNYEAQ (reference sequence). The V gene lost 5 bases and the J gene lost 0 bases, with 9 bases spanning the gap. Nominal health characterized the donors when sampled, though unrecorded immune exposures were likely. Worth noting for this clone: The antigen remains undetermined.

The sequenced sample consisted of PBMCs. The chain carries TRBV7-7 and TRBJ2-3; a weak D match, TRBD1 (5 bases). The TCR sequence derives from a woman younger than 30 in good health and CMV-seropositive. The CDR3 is CASSQGPSTDTQYF. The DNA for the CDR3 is TGTGCCAGCAGCCAGGGCCCGAGCACAGATACGCAGTATTTT.